The 14 T cell receptor beta chains below all came from one sample that was sequenced in a study of vaccination effects on CD4 cells after COVID-19. Sequenced by immunoSEQ multiplex PCR; TCRdb stores in-frame clones only, minus some. Here the sample spans tens of thousands of clones, more than 65% being singletons. The culture ran for less than 12 days, and then CD4+ T cells were isolated. The antigens of these receptors remain unknown. The sample was CD4+ T cells from PBMCs cultured without peptide, taken before COVID-19 vaccination. These receptors all stem from a human donor who received a COVID-19 vaccine.

The chain couples TRBV25-1 to TRBJ1-4; D gene ambiguous. This CDR3 comprises 14 residues. In germline, CDR1 is MGHDK, CDR2 SYGVNS. The V and J ends lost 7 bases and 0 bases respectively, with 9 bases between them. CDR3 sequence: CASTKEATNEKLFF. The CDR3 DNA reads as TGTGCCAGCACCAAGGAAGCAACTAATGAAAAACTGTTTTTT.

The chain has TRBV7-2 and TRBJ1-2; 7 bases are shared with TRBD1. The CDR3 runs 15 residues. With 5 bases clipped from V and 4 bases from J, the junction kept 10 bases outside the gene matches. Germline V CDR1 and CDR2: SGHTA, FQGNSA. The CDR3 sequence: CASSKPETGTYGYTF. Here the CDR3 DNA reads TGTGCCAGCAGCAAACCCGAGACAGGGACCTATGGCTACACCTTC.

The J gene is TRBJ1-3, the V gene TRBV4-2; D is unclear. CDR1 LGHNA and CDR2 YNFKEQ come from the germline V gene. The CDR3 is 16 residues long. Trimming stripped 3 bases from V and 4 bases from J, with 16 bases between. DNA for the CDR3: TGTGCCAGCAGCCAGGACCACAGTTTACCCGGAAACACCATATATTTT. Amino acids: CASSQDHSLPGNTIYF.

This clone was counted a single time. As DNA, the CDR3 is TGTGCCAGCAGGGGAGGGGGCACAGATACGCAGTATTTT. Translating it yields CASRGGGTDTQYF. The chain links TRBV12-3 or TRBV12-4 to TRBJ2-3; 7 bases map to TRBD2. This CDR3 is 13 amino acids long. The V segment lost 6 bases and the J segment 1 base; nucleotides outside the gene matches: 1.

The chain couples TRBV2 to TRBJ1-5, with no clear D. The V and J ends lost 4 bases and 3 bases respectively, with 7 bases between them. CDR1 is SNHLY, CDR2 FYNNEI, per germline. This CDR3 has 13 amino acids. The CDR3 sequence is CASSGEYNQPQHF. The CDR3 DNA follows: TGTGCCAGCAGTGGGGAGTACAATCAGCCCCAGCATTTT. The full variable domain, its missing parts supplied by reference TRBV2 and TRBJ1-5, is EPEVTQTPSHQVTQMGQEVILRCVPISNHLYFYWYRQILGQKVEFLVSFYNNEISEKSEIFDDQFSVERPDGSNFTLKIRSTKLEDSAMYFCASSGEYNQPQHFGDGTRLSIL.

CDR3 amino acids: CASSPLTGQGARIGELFF. CDR3 nucleotides: TGCGCCAGCAGCCCATTAACCGGACAGGGGGCTAGAATTGGGGAGCTGTTTTTT. V is TRBV4-1 and J is TRBJ2-2, with 11 bases matching TRBD1. Trimming cost V 4 bases and J 8 bases; bases outside gene matches: 15. Per the germline V gene, CDR1 is MGHRA and CDR2 is YSYEKL. The CDR3 covers 18 residues.

This clone was seen only a few times. CDR3 sequence: CASTRLGQFNQPQHF. Written as DNA, the CDR3 is TGTGCCAGTACCCGACTAGGACAGTTCAATCAGCCCCAGCATTTT. This chain connects TRBV19 to TRBJ1-5, with a tentative D call TRBD1 (6 bases). Trimming left V 7 bases short and J 3 bases short, with 16 bases between. The CDR3 runs 15 residues. Germline values: CDR1 LNHDA, CDR2 SQIVND (reference sequence).

The chain links TRBV10-3 to TRBJ1-5; D may be TRBD1 (5 bases). The ends were cut back, 3 bases at V and 3 bases at J, with 12 bases in the middle. The CDR3 spans 15 residues. From germline, CDR1 is ENHRY and CDR2 SYGVKD. CDR3 sequence (DNA): TGTGCCATCAGTGACGGCCGGGGCAACAATCAGCCCCAGCATTTT. Translated, it gives CAISDGRGNNQPQHF.

This clone was found once. The chain couples TRBV3-1 (or the pseudogene TRBV3-2) to TRBJ1-1, with a tentative D call TRBD1 (6 bases). Between the trimmed V and J ends, which lost 0 bases and 1 base, there was a span of 9 bases. This CDR3 is built from 15 residues. The germline gives CDR1 LGHDT, CDR2 YNNKEL (reference sequence). CDR3 bases: TGTGCCAGCAGCCAAGAATACAGGGAGAACACTGAAGCTTTCTTT. It encodes CASSQEYRENTEAFF.

The V and J genes are TRBV2 and TRBJ2-3; D unresolved. V lost 2 bases and J 5 bases, leaving 14 bases between the germline ends. Per germline, CDR1 SNHLY and CDR2 FYNNEI. The CDR3 sequence is 15 residues long. For the CDR3, the DNA is TGTGCCAGCAGTGAATGGACCCGGGCAAAAGATACGCAGTATTTT. This translates into CASSEWTRAKDTQYF.

This clone occurred a few times. CDR3 DNA: TGCGCCAGCAGCTTCGAAGGGGGCCTGGTGGGAGCTTTCTTT. Protein: CASSFEGGLVGAFF. The V and J genes are TRBV5-1 and TRBJ1-1, with 7 nucleotides matching TRBD1. V gave up 2 bases and J gave up 10 bases; unmatched junction bases: 11. The CDR3 sequence is 14 residues long. Germline CDR1 SGHRS, CDR2 YFSETQ.

The chain has TRBV18 and TRBJ1-6; D gene unclear. The CDR3 extends over 15 amino acids. Germline values: CDR1 KGHSH, CDR2 LQKENI. The germline V and J ends were trimmed by 1 base and 7 bases, with 11 bases remaining between them. The DNA for the CDR3 is TGTGCCAGCTCACCACTGGGAGTCTACAATTCACCCCTCCACTTT. Its translation is CASSPLGVYNSPLHF.

The chain has TRBV28 and TRBJ2-7; 8 nucleotides align to TRBD2. This CDR3 has 16 residues. Per the germline V gene, CDR1 is MDHEN and CDR2 is SYDVKM. J was trimmed by 3 bases and V by 5 bases; bases with no gene match: 12. The CDR3 is CASSPALLAGGYEQYF. CDR3 DNA sequence: TGTGCCAGCAGTCCGGCCTTATTGGCGGGAGGCTACGAGCAGTACTTC.

This sequence joins TRBV11-2 and TRBJ1-1; no clear D. This CDR3 is built from 11 residues. Germline assignment: CDR1 SGHAT and CDR2 FQNNGV. V lost 5 bases, J lost 6 bases, and 7 bases lay in between. Written as DNA, the CDR3 is TGTGCCAGCAGCCTCCTGGCTGAAGCTTTCTTT. Amino acids: CASSLLAEAFF.